This note documents a single TCR beta chain sequence. Antigen specificity is unknown. Data came from immunoSEQ multiplex PCR; TCRdb stores just in-frame clones and leaves some out. The sample comprises 120,000 or so clones, over 65% of which are singletons, and 2.1% rests with the top ten. The data derive from a study of cytomegalovirus exposure and HLA in healthy donors. Study-level information: The 120 validation repertoires were produced on the same platform as the 650 to 800 repertoires of the first cohort. This was reported in a later analysis.

Germline CDR1 and CDR2: KGHSH and LQKENI. Germline trimming cut 2 bases from V and 1 base from J; bases unmatched to any gene: 6. The CDR3 consists of 17 residues. Whole-study findings and limits: It was 164 TCR beta chains that were listed as cytomegalovirus-associated. The classifier reportedly diagnosed cytomegalovirus status with high sensitivity and specificity.

While the first cohort had 500 to 700 subjects, the donors belonged to the separate validation cohort of over a hundred subjects. The receptor comes from a woman aged 30 to 39 in good health and CMV-seronegative. The sample consisted of PBMCs. The V and J genes are TRBV18 and TRBJ2-2; 8 bases align to TRBD2. CDR3 sequence (DNA): TGTGCCAGCTCACCAATACCGGGGGGGCAGAACACCGGGGAGCTGTTTTTT. As protein: CASSPIPGGQNTGELFF.